The 8 T cell receptor beta chains presented below share a single source sample, sequenced in a study of blood T cells in healthy people across ages. Primers used in a second PCR of about 7 to 11 cycles were a sample-barcoded 5' primer and a J-beta primer mix. TCRdb called the 5' RACE reads again in MiXCR, with one record for every CDR3 protein. The repertoire includes 1.5 million to 2 million distinct CDR3 sequences, about 50% of them detected once, and over 2% sits in the top ten. The sequenced sample was blood. These receptors were collected from a woman aged 40-49 years in good health.

Regarding this clonotype: The limits of the CDR3 on the DNA are not certain, so only TCRdb's listed CDR3 is given. V usage is TRBV27 and J usage is TRBJ2-1; TRBD2 is the table's D call, not checked against the DNA. Germline CDR1 reads MNHEY; CDR2 reads SMNVEV (reference sequence). Inclusive of both ends, the CDR3 amounts to 20 amino acids. CDR3 residues: CASYGTSGNNEQFFGPGTLF.

The CDR3 region is CASSLLGGYQETQYF. CDR3 DNA sequence: TGTGCCAGCAGCTTATTGGGGGGGTACCAAGAGACCCAGTACTTC. The V call is TRBV7-2, the J call TRBJ2-5, with TRBD2 identical over 7 bases. The CDR3 consists of 15 residues. Trimming cost V 2 bases and J 0 bases; bases outside gene matches: 3. CDR1 and CDR2 (germline): SGHTA, FQGNSA.

V usage is TRBV6-2 or TRBV6-3 and J usage is TRBJ2-7, with 9 bases aligning to TRBD2. Germline-derived CDR1 and CDR2 are MNHEY and SVGEGT. Germline trimming cut 7 bases from V and 7 bases from J; bases unmatched to any gene: 14. The CDR3 contains 15 residues. The CDR3 is CASIKAGGVYNEQYF. The CDR3 DNA reads TGTGCCAGCATCAAAGCGGGGGGCGTCTACAATGAGCAGTACTTC.

The V gene is TRBV5-1, the J gene TRBJ2-3; a weak D match, TRBD2 (5 bases). V was shortened by 4 bases and J by 4 bases, with 13 bases between the two germline ends. The CDR3 length is 14 residues. CDR1 SGHRS and CDR2 YFSETQ come from the germline V gene. CDR3 nucleotide sequence: TGCGCCAGCAGCCGACGAGCGGCTGCAGATACGCAGTATTTT. It yields the protein CASSRRAAADTQYF.

The chain recombines TRBV10-3 with TRBJ2-1; D not certain. The CDR3 is made up of 13 amino acids. V was cut by 5 bases and J by 6 bases, with 11 bases left in between. Germline V lookup: CDR1 ENHRY, CDR2 SYGVKD. For the CDR3, the DNA is TGTGCCATCAGTTCCCGCGATGGCAATGAGCAGTTCTTC. Translated: CAISSRDGNEQFF.

The chain couples TRBV5-1 to TRBJ2-7; D gene ambiguous. Germline V CDR1 and CDR2: SGHRS, YFSETQ. CDR3 size: 15 residues. Trimming cost V 0 bases and J 0 bases, with 10 bases left between them. CDR3 nucleotides: TGCGCCAGCAGCTTGGAACCGGCCAGCTCCTACGAGCAGTACTTC. Its translation is CASSLEPASSYEQYF.

The rearrangement joins TRBV5-1 to TRBJ2-3; tentative D call: TRBD2 (6 bases). CDR3 length equals 15 residues. V was clipped by 4 bases and J by 7 bases, with 19 bases between them. Germline CDR1 reads SGHRS; CDR2 reads YFSETQ. DNA for the CDR3: TGCGCCAGCAGCCCCGAGGGTTTGGGGGGAAATACGCAGTATTTT. As protein: CASSPEGLGGNTQYF.

The chain links TRBV7-3 to TRBJ2-7, with unresolved D. Germline CDR1 is SGHTA and CDR2 is FQGTGA. The CDR3 length is 19 residues. The V end lost 0 bases, the J end lost 0 bases, and 21 bases lay between the germline ends. The CDR3 bases are TGTGCCAGCAGCTTAACGGTGAGGCCCGGGCAAGTCCCCTCCTACGAGCAGTACTTC. It encodes CASSLTVRPGQVPSYEQYF. The full variable domain, with the rest looked up from reference TRBV7-3 and TRBJ2-7, is GAGVSQTPSNKVTEKGKYVELRCDPISGHTALYWYRQSLGQGPEFLIYFQGTGAADDSGLPNDRFFAVRPEGSVSTLKIQRTERGDSAVYLCASSLTVRPGQVPSYEQYFGPGTRLTVT.